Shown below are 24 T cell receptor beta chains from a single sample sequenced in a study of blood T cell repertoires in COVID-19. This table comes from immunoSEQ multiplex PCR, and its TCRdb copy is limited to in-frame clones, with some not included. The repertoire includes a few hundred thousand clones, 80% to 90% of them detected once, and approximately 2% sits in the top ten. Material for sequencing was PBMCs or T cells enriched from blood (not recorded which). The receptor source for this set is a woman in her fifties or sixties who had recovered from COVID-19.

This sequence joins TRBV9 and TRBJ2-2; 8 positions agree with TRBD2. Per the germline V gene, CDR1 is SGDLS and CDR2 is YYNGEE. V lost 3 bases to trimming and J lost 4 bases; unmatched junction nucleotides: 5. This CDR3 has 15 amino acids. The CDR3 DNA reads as TGTGCCAGCAGCGCTCGGACTAGCATCACCGGGGAGCTGTTTTTT. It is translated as CASSARTSITGELFF.

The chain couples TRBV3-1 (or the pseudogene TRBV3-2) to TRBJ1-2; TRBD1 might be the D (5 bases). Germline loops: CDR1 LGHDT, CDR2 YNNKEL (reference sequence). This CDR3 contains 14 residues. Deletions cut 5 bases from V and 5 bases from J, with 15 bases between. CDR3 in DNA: TGTGCCAGCAGCTTAGGGGCAAATTTGTATGGCTACACCTTC. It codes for CASSLGANLYGYTF.

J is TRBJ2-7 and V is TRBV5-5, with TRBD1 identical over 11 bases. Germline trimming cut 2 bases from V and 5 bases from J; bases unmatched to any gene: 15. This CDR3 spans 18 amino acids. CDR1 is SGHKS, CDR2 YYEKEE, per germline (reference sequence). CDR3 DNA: TGTGCCAGCAGCTTCGGGACAGGGGGGATTCAATACCCCCACGAGCAGTACTTC. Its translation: CASSFGTGGIQYPHEQYF.

In nucleotides, the CDR3 is TGTGCCAGCAGCCAAGATAACAGTGCAGATACGCAGTATTTT. It specifies CASSQDNSADTQYF. J is TRBJ2-3 and V is TRBV3-1 (or the pseudogene TRBV3-2); D is ambiguous. Germline lookup yields CDR1 LGHDT and CDR2 YNNKEL (reference sequence). The V gene lost 0 bases and the J gene lost 4 bases, with 8 bases spanning the gap. This CDR3 spans 14 amino acids.

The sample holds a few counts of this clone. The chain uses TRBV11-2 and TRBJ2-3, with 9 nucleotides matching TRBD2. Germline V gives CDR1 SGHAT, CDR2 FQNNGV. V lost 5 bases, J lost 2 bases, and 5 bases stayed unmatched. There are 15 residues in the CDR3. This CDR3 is CASSGGLAPTDTQYF. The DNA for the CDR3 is TGTGCCAGCAGCGGAGGACTAGCGCCCACAGATACGCAGTATTTT.

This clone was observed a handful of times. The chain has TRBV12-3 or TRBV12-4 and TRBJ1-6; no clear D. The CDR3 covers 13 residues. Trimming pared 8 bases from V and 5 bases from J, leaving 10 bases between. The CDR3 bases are TGTGCCAGCGTGTCAGATGATAATTCACCCCTCCACTTT. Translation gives CASVSDDNSPLHF.

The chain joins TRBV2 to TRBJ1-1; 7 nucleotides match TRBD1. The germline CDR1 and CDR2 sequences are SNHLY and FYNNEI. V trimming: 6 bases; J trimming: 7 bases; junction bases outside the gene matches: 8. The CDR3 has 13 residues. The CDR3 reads CASRKQGLDEAFF. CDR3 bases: TGTGCCAGCAGGAAACAGGGGTTGGATGAAGCTTTCTTT.

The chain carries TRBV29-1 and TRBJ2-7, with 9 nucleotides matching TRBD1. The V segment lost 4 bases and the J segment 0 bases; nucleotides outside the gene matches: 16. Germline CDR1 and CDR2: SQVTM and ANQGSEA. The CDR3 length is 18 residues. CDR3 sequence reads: CSVVPRARPGQGSYEQYF. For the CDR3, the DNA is TGCAGCGTTGTCCCCAGGGCCCGACCGGGACAGGGCTCCTACGAGCAGTACTTC.

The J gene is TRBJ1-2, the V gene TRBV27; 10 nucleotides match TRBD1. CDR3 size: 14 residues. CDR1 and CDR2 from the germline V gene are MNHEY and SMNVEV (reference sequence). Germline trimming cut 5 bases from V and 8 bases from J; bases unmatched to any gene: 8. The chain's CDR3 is CASSPLGTGVGYTF. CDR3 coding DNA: TGTGCCAGCAGTCCCCTTGGGACAGGGGTCGGCTACACCTTC.

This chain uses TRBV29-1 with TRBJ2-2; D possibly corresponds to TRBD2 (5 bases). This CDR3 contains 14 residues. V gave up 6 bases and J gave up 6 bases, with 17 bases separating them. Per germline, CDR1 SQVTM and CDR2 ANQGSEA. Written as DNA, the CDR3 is TGCAGCGTCCCTGGCATGTACGGGGCCGGGGAGCTGTTTTTT. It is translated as CSVPGMYGAGELFF.

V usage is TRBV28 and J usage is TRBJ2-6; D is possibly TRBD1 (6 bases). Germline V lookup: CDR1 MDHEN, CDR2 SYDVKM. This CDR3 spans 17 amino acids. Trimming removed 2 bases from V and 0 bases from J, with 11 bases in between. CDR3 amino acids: CASSLRYRVSGANVLTF. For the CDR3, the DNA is TGTGCCAGCAGTTTAAGATACAGGGTCTCTGGGGCCAACGTCCTGACTTTC.

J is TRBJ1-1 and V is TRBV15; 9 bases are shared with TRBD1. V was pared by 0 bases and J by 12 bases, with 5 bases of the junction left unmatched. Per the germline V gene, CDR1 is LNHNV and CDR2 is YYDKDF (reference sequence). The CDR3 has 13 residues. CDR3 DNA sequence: TGTGCCACCAGCAGAGATCTGGACAGGGGAACTTTCTTT. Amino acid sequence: CATSRDLDRGTFF.

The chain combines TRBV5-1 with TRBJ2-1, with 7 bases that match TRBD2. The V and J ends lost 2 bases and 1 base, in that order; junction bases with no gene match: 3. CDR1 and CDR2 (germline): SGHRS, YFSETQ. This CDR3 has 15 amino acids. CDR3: CASSFQGGSYNEQFF. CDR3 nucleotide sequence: TGCGCCAGCAGCTTCCAGGGAGGGTCCTACAATGAGCAGTTCTTC.

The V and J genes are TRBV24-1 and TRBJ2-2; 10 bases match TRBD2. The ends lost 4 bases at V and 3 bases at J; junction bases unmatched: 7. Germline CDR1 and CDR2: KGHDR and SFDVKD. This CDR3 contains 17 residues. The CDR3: CATSDPPGLAHTGELFF. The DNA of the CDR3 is TGTGCCACCAGTGACCCTCCGGGACTAGCGCACACCGGGGAGCTGTTTTTT.

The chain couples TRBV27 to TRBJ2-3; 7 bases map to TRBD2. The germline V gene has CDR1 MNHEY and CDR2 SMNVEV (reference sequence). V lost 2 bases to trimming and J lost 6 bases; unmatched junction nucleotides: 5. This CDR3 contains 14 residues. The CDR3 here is CASSLLGEGDTQYF. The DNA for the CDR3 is TGTGCCAGCAGTTTACTGGGGGAGGGTGATACGCAGTATTTT.

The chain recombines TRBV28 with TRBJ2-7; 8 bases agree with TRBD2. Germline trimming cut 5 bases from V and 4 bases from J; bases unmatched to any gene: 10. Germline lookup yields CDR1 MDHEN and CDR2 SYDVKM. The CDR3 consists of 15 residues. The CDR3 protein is CASSLVAGSPYEQYF. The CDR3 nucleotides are TGTGCCAGCAGTCTTGTAGCGGGGTCCCCTTACGAGCAGTACTTC.

In DNA, the CDR3 is TGTGCCAGCACCCTCGACGGGAGGACTGAAGCTTTCTTT. Residues: CASTLDGRTEAFF. This rearrangement joins TRBV6-5 to TRBJ1-1, with D unclear. Deletions cut 7 bases from V and 5 bases from J, with 14 bases between. The germline V gene has CDR1 MNHEY and CDR2 SVGAGI. This CDR3 has 13 residues.

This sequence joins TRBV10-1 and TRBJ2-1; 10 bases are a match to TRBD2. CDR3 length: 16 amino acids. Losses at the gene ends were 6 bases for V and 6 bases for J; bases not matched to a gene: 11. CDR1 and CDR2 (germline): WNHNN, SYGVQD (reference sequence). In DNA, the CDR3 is TGCGCCAGCAGACGTGAGTGCCCTAGCGGGAGCAATGAGCAGTTCTTC. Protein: CASRRECPSGSNEQFF.

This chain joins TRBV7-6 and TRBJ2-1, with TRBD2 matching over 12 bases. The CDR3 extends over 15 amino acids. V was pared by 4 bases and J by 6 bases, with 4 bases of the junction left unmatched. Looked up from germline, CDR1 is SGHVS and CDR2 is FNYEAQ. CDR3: CASSSSGRAGNEQFF. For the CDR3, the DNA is TGTGCCAGCAGCTCTAGCGGGAGGGCCGGCAATGAGCAGTTCTTC. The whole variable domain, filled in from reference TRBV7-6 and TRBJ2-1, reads GAGVSQSPRYKVTKRGQDVALRCDPISGHVSLYWYRQALGQGPEFLTYFNYEAQQDKSGLPNDRFSAERPEGSISTLTIQRTEQRDSAMYRCASSSSGRAGNEQFFGPGTRLTVL.

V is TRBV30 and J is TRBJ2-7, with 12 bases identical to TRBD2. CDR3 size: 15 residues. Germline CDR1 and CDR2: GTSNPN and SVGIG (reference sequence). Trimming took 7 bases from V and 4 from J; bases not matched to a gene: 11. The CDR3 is CALTEATSGRYEQYF. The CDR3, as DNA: TGTGCCTTGACGGAGGCAACTAGCGGGAGGTACGAGCAGTACTTC.

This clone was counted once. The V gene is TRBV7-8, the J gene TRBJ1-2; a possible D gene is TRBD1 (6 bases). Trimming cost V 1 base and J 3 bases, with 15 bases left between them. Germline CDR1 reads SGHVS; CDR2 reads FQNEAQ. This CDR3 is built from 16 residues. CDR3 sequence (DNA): TGTGCCAGCAGCTTAGGACAGGCAGGCTCGTACTATGGCTACACCTTC. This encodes CASSLGQAGSYYGYTF. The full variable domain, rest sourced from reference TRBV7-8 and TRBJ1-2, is GAGVSQSPRYKVAKRGQDVALRCDPISGHVSLFWYQQALGQGPEFLTYFQNEAQLDKSGLPSDRFFAERPEGSVSTLKIQRTQQEDSAVYLCASSLGQAGSYYGYTFGSGTRLTVV.

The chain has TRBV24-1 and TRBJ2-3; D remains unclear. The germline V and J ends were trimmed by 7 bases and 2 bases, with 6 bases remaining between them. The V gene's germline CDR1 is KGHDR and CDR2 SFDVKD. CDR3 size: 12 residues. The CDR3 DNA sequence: TGTGCCACCAGCTCTTACACAGATACGCAGTATTTT. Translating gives CATSSYTDTQYF.

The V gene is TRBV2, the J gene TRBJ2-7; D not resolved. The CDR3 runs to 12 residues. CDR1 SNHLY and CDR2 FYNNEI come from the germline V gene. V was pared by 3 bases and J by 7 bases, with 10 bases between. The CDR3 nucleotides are TGTGCCAGCAGTGAGATGCGGTATGAGCAGTACTTC. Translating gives CASSEMRYEQYF.

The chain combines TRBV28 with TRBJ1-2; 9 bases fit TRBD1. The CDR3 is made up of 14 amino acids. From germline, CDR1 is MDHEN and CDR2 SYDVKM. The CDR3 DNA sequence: TGTGCTGCCGGGGACAGGGAGTTATCCTATGGCTACACCTTC. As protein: CAAGDRELSYGYTF.